This T cell receptor beta chain originates from a study of blood T cell repertoires in COVID-19. As for the study in general: Some COVID-19 samples were acute and others convalescent; all came from the United States, Italy and Spain. PBMCs, B-cell-depleted T cells, or T cells were the source of the cDNA or gDNA that made up the material.

Germline V lookup: CDR1 SGHTA, CDR2 FQGNSA. Trimming stripped 1 base from V and 4 bases from J, with 8 bases between. The CDR3 is 14 amino acids. How the authors handled the data: Cell counts per sample came from amplifying reference gene primers. TCRdb's copy holds only in-frame clones and misses some; the assay was immunoSEQ multiplex PCR. The V and J calls and clone size come from that table; D and trimming were worked out from the DNA. In the table there are tens of thousands of clones, 80% to 90% of which are singletons. The sample comprised peripheral blood. V usage is TRBV7-2 and J usage is TRBJ1-5; no clear D gene. The TCR comes from a woman older than 75 with acute or convalescent COVID-19. For the CDR3, the DNA is TGTGCCAGCAGCTTAGTGGCGGGAAATCAGCCCCAGCATTTT. Protein product: CASSLVAGNQPQHF.